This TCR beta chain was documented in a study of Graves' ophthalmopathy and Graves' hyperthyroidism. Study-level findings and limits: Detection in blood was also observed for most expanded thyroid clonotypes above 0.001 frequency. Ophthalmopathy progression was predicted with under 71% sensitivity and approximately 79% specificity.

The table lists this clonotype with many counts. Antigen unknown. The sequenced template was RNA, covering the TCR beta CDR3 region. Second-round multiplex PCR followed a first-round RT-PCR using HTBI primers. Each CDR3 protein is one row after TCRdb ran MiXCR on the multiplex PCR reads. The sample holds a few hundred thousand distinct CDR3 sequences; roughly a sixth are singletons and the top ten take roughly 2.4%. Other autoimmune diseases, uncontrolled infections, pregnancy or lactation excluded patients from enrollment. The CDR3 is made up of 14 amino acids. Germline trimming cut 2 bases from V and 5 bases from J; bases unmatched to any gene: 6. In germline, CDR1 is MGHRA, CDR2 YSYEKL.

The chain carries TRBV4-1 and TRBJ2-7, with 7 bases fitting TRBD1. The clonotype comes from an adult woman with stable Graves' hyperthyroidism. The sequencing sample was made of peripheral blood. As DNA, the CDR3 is TGCGCCAGCAGCCAAATAGACAGGGTGGACGAGCAGTACTTC. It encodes CASSQIDRVDEQYF.